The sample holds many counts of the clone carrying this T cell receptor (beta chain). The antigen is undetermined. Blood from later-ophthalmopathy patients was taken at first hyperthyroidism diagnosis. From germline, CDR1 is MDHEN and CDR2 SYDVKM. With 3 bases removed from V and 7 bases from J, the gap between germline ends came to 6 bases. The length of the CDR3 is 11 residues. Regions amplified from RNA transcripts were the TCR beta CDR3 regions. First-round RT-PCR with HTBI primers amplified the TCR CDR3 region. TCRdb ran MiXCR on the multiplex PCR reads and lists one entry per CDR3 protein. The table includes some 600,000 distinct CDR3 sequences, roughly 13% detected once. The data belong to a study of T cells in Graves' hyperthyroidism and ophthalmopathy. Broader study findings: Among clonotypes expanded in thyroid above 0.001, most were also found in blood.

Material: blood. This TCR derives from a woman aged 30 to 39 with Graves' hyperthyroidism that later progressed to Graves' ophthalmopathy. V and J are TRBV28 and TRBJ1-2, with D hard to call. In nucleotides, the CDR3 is TGTGCCAGCAGTTTGTCTTCTGGCTACACCTTC. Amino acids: CASSLSSGYTF.